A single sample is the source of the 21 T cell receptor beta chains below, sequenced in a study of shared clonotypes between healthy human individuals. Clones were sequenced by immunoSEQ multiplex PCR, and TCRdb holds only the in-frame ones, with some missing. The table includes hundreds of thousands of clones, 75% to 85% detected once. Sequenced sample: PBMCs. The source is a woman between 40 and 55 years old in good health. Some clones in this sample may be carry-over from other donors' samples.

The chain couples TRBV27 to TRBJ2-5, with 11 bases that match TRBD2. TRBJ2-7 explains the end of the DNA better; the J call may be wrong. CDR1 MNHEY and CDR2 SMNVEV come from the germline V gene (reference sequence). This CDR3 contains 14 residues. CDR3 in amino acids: CASSRTSGGNEQYF. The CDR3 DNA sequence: TGTGCCAGCAGCCGCACTAGCGGGGGCAACGAGCAGTACTTC.

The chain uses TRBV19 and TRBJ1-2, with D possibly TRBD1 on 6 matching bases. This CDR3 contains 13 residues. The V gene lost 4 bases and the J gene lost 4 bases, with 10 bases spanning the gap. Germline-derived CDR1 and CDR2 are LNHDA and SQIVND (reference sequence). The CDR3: CASSRGQSYGYTF. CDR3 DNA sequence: TGTGCCAGTAGTAGGGGGCAAAGCTATGGCTACACCTTC. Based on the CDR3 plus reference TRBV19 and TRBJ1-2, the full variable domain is DGGITQSPKYLFRKEGQNVTLSCEQNLNHDAMYWYRQDPGQGLRLIYYSQIVNDFQKGDIAEGYSVSREKKESFPLTVTSAQKNPTAFYLCASSRGQSYGYTFGSGTRLTVV.

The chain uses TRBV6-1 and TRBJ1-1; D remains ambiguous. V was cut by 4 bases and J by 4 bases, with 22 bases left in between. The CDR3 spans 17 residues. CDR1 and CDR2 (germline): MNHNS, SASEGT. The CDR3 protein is CASSVRNLDGVGTEAFF. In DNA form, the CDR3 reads TGTGCCAGCAGTGTTAGGAACCTAGATGGGGTGGGCACTGAAGCTTTCTTT.

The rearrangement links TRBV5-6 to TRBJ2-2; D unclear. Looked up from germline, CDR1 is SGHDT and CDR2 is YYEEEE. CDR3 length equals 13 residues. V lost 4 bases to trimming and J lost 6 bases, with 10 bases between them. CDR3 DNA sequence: TGTGCCAGCAGCCTTGAGTGGGCCGGGGAGCTGTTTTTT. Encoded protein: CASSLEWAGELFF.

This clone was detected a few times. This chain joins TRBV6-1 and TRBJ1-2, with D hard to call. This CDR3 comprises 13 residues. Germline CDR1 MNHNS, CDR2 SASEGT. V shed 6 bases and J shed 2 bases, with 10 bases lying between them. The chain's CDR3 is CASRPGSNYGYTF. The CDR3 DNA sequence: TGTGCCAGCAGGCCAGGCTCCAACTATGGCTACACCTTC.

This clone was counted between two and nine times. In DNA form, the CDR3 reads TGCGCCAGCAGTGAGTCAGGGGATCAGCCCCAGCATTTT. Translated, it gives CASSESGDQPQHF. V usage is TRBV10-1 and J usage is TRBJ1-5; weak D call: TRBD1 (5 bases). V was trimmed by 0 bases and J by 5 bases, leaving 5 bases between them. Per germline, CDR1 WNHNN and CDR2 SYGVQD (reference sequence). The CDR3 totals 13 residues.

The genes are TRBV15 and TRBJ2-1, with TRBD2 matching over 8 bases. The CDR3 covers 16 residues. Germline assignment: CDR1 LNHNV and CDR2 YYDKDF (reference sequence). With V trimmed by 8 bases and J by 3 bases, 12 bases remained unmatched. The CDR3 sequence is CATLQGDGRGYNEQFF. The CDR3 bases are TGTGCCACCCTCCAGGGCGACGGGAGGGGCTACAATGAGCAGTTCTTC. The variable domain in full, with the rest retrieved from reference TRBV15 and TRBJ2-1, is DAMVIQNPRYQVTQFGKPVTLSCSQTLNHNVMYWYQQKSSQAPKLLFHYYDKDFNNEADTPDNFQSRRPNTSFCFLDIRSPGLGDTAMYLCATLQGDGRGYNEQFFGPGTRLTVL.

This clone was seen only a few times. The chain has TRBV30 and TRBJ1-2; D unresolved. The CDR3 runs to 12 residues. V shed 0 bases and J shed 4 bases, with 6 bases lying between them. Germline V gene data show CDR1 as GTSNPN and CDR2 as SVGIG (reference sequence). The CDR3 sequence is CAWSVSSYGYTF. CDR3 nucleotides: TGTGCCTGGAGTGTGTCCTCCTATGGCTACACCTTC.

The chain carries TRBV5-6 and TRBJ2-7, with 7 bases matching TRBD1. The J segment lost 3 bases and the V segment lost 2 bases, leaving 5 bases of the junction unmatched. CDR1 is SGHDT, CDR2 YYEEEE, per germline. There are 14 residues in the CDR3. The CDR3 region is CASSFGTEFYEQYF. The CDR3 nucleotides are TGTGCCAGCAGCTTCGGGACAGAATTCTACGAGCAGTACTTC.

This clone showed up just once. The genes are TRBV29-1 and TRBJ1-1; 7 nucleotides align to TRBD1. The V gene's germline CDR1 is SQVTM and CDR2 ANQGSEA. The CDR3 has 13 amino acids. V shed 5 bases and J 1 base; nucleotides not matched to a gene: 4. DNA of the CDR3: TGCAGCGTTAACCGGGACAGGAACACTGAAGCTTTCTTT. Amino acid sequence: CSVNRDRNTEAFF.

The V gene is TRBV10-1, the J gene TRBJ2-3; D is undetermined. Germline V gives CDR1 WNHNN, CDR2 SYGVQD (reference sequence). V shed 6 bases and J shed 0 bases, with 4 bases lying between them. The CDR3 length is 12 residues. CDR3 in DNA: TGCGCCAGCAGCTTTAGCACAGATACGCAGTATTTT. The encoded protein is CASSFSTDTQYF.

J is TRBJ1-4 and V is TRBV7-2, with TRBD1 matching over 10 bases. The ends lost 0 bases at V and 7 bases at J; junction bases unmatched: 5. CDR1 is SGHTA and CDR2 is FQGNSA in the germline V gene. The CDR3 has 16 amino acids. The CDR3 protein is CASSLARTGGFEKLFF. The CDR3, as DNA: TGTGCCAGCAGCTTAGCGAGGACAGGGGGGTTTGAAAAACTGTTTTTT. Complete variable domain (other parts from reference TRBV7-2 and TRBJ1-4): GAGVSQSPSNKVTEKGKDVELRCDPISGHTALYWYRQSLGQGLEFLIYFQGNSAPDKSGLPSDRFSAERTGGSVSTLTIQRTQQEDSAVYLCASSLARTGGFEKLFFGSGTQLSVL.

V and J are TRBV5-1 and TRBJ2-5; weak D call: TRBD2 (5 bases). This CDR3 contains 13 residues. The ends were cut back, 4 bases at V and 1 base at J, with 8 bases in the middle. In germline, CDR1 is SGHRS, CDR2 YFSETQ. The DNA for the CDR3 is TGCGCCAGCAGCACGGACTTCCAAGAGACCCAGTACTTC. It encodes CASSTDFQETQYF.

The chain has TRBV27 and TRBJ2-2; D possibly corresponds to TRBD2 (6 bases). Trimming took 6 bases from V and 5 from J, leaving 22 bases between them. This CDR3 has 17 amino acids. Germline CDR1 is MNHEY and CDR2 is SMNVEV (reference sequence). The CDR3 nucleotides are TGTGCCAGCAGCGAGTTGGGCGGGAACTATAATACCGGGGAGCTGTTTTTT. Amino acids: CASSELGGNYNTGELFF.

As DNA, the CDR3 is TGTGCCAGCAGTTTAACTTTCAATCAGCCCCAGCATTTT. Its protein product is CASSLTFNQPQHF. V is TRBV7-9 and J is TRBJ1-5, with unresolved D. V lost 6 bases and J lost 3, with 9 bases in between. Per the germline V gene, CDR1 is SEHNR and CDR2 is FQNEAQ (reference sequence). The CDR3 spans 13 residues.

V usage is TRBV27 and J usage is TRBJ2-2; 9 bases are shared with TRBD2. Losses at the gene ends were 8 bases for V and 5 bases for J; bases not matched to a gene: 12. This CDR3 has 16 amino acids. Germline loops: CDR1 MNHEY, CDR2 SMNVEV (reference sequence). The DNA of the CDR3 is TGTGCCAGCTTTCTCTCGCGGGAGGGCAGGACCGGGGAGCTGTTTTTT. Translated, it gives CASFLSREGRTGELFF.

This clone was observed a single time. CDR3 nucleotide sequence: TGTGCCAGTAGTCCTTCACCGGGACAGGGAGCCTACGAGCAGTACTTC. Residues: CASSPSPGQGAYEQYF. The chain couples TRBV19 to TRBJ2-7, with 9 bases matching TRBD1. The CDR3 is 16 amino acids. CDR1 and CDR2 from the germline V gene are LNHDA and SQIVND (reference sequence). V shed 5 bases and J 2 bases; nucleotides not matched to a gene: 10.

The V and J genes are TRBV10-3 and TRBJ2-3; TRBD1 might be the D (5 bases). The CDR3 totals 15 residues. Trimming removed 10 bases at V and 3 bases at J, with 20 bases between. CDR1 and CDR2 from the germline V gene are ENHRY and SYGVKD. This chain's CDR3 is CATRETGFTTDTQYF. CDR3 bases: TGTGCCACCAGGGAAACAGGTTTCACGACAGATACGCAGTATTTT.

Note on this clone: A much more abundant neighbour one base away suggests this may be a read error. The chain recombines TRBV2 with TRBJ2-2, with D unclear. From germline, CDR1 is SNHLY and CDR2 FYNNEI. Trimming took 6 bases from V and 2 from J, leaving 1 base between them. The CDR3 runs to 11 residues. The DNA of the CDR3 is TGTGCCAGCAGCAACACCGGGGAGCTGTTTTTT. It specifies CASSNTGELFF. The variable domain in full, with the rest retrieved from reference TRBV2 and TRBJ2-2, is EPEVTQTPSHQVTQMGQEVILRCVPISNHLYFYWYRQILGQKVEFLVSFYNNEISEKSEIFDDQFSVERPDGSNFTLKIRSTKLEDSAMYFCASSNTGELFFGEGSRLTVL.

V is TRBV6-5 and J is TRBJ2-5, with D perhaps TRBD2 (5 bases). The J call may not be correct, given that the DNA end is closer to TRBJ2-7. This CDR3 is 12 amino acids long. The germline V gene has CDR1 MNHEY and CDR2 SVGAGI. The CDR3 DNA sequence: TGTGCCAGCAGTCCGAGAGGGAACGAGCAGTACTTC. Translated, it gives CASSPRGNEQYF.

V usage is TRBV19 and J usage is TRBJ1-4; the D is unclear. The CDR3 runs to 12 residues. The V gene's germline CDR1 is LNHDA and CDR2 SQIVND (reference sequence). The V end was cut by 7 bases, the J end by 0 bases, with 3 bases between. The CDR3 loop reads CASTTTNEKLFF. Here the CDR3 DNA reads TGTGCCAGTACCACAACTAATGAAAAACTGTTTTTT.